The 8 T cell receptor beta chains presented below share a single source sample, sequenced in a study of neurological immune-mediated disorders. TCRdb called the 5' RACE reads again in MiXCR, with one record for every CDR3 protein. The sample shows about 50,000 distinct CDR3 sequences, 9% to 10% of them seen only once. Time point reported: longitudinal time-point 1 (baseline). The sample taken for sequencing was PBMCs. The source is a woman aged 40-49 years in good health.

In this sample, this clonotype turned up many times. The CDR3: CASSQEASGRTDTQYF. The CDR3 DNA follows: TGCGCCAGCAGCCAAGAAGCTAGCGGGCGCACAGATACGCAGTATTTT. The chain is built from TRBV4-3 and TRBJ2-3; 8 positions agree with TRBD2. Germline trimming cut 0 bases from V and 1 base from J; bases unmatched to any gene: 3. Germline assignment: CDR1 LGHNA and CDR2 YSLEER. The CDR3 extends over 16 amino acids.

This clonotype was seen many times. V gene TRBV20-1 combines with J gene TRBJ1-2; D is unclear. CDR3 length: 12 amino acids. Between the trimmed V and J ends, which lost 6 bases and 2 bases, there was a span of 10 bases. Germline V gene sequence: CDR1 DFQATT, CDR2 SNEGSKA (reference sequence). CDR3 region: CSARRINYGYTF. DNA for the CDR3: TGCAGTGCCCGCCGGATAAACTATGGCTACACCTTC.

This clonotype was observed many times. The chain combines TRBV7-9 with TRBJ2-1; D possibly corresponds to TRBD2 (6 bases). V was shortened by 2 bases and J by 6 bases, with 17 bases between the two germline ends. The CDR3 covers 16 residues. Germline V gene sequence: CDR1 SEHNR, CDR2 FQNEAQ (reference sequence). The CDR3 loop reads CASSLTQGLATNEQFF. CDR3 in DNA: TGTGCCAGCAGCTTAACCCAAGGTCTAGCGACCAATGAGCAGTTCTTC.

The sample holds many counts of this clonotype. J is TRBJ2-7 and V is TRBV5-1; D possibly matches TRBD1 or TRBD2 (5 bases each). The CDR3 covers 15 residues. Germline V CDR1 and CDR2: SGHRS, YFSETQ. Trimming stripped 0 bases from V and 2 bases from J, with 12 bases between. CDR3 sequence: CASSLAWGPTYEQYF. DNA for the CDR3: TGCGCCAGCAGCTTGGCCTGGGGACCGACCTACGAGCAGTACTTC.

This clonotype was observed at least ten times. V usage is TRBV4-2 and J usage is TRBJ2-7; D unresolved. The V end was cut by 1 base, the J end by 2 bases, with 9 bases between. CDR3 length equals 14 residues. Germline assignment: CDR1 LGHNA and CDR2 YNFKEQ. CDR3 sequence (DNA): TGTGCCAGCAGCCAAGTCGAGCGTACCTACGAGCAGTACTTC. It yields the protein CASSQVERTYEQYF.

This clonotype showed up many times. The chain employs TRBV7-2 and TRBJ1-5, with 7 bases lining up with TRBD1. The junction had 10 bases not matched to a gene; V was cut back by 5 bases and J by 9 bases. Germline V gene data show CDR1 as SGHTA and CDR2 as FQGNSA. This CDR3 spans 14 amino acids. The CDR3 loop is CASSQGGGLWPQHF. CDR3 nucleotides: TGTGCCAGCAGCCAGGGGGGTGGTCTATGGCCCCAGCATTTT.

The chain combines TRBV20-1 with TRBJ1-5; D gene uncertain. V was pared by 6 bases and J by 5 bases, with 11 bases between. There are 12 residues in the CDR3. CDR1 and CDR2 (germline): DFQATT, SNEGSKA (reference sequence). CDR3 protein: CSARDGHQPQHF. As DNA, the CDR3 is TGCAGTGCACGAGACGGACATCAGCCCCAGCATTTT.

The CDR3 loop is CASSYSTPGMSQPQYF. The CDR3 DNA reads TGTGCCAGCAGTTACTCGACCCCGGGCATGAGTCAGCCACAGTATTTT. The chain uses TRBV6-6 and TRBJ1-5; D ambiguous. TRBJ2-3 matches the DNA end more closely, so the J call is doubtful. CDR1 and CDR2 from the germline V gene are MNHNY and SVGAGI (reference sequence). This CDR3 region has 16 residues.